The entry below gives a single T cell receptor beta chain sequence along with its context. These data come from a study of blood T cell repertoires in COVID-19. The protocol was immunoSEQ multiplex PCR, while the TCRdb copy is restricted to in-frame clones and leaves out a portion. Among roughly 240,000 clones, roughly four fifths were seen once, and the ten largest hold approximately 4.5%. V trimming: 4 bases; J trimming: 6 bases; junction bases outside the gene matches: 8. Germline CDR1 and CDR2: SGHDT and YYEEEE. This CDR3 spans 15 amino acids. The receptor comes from a woman in her sixties or seventies with acute or convalescent COVID-19. The genes are TRBV5-6 and TRBJ2-1; 9 bases fit TRBD1. Sequencing input: peripheral blood. The CDR3 DNA is TGTGCCAGCAGCGTGGCCGGGACAGGGACCAATGAGCAGTTCTTC. The encoded protein is CASSVAGTGTNEQFF.